This TCR beta chain was retrieved from a study of regulatory T cells in long-lasting Graves disease. Arm-PCR of CDR3 regions and iRepertoire HTBI primers were used to build TCR beta libraries. TCRdb used MiXCR to reprocess the multiplex PCR reads, holding one entry per CDR3 protein. The data show some 400,000 distinct CDR3 sequences, with around 14% seen just once and 16% held by the top ten. Trimming shortened V by 6 bases and J by 4 bases, and 12 bases separated the two germline ends. This CDR3 spans 14 amino acids. Time point of the sample: newly diagnosed GD, antithyroid drugs for less than 3 months. Following extraction of RNA from PBMCs, that RNA was used to make the TCR library. These data also formed part of another study, on T cells in Graves' hyperthyroidism and ophthalmopathy.

This chain uses TRBV12-3 or TRBV12-4 with TRBJ2-2; a weak D match, TRBD2 (5 bases). Sequenced here: peripheral blood mononuclear cells (PBMCs), sampled at new diagnosis, from a patient treated with antithyroid drugs. This clonotype was obtained from a woman aged 25 to 45 with Graves disease. In DNA, the CDR3 is TGTGCCAGCAGCCTGAGCGGAACCACCGGGGAGCTGTTTTTT. It encodes CASSLSGTTGELFF.